Below are 21 T cell receptor beta chains sequenced from a single sample in a study of T cells after yellow fever vaccination. One entry per CDR3 protein results from TCRdb running MiXCR on the 5' RACE reads. The table has roughly 160,000 distinct CDR3 sequences, around 9.3% seen once. This material consisted of CD8+ T cells sorted from PBMCs, taken 45 days after the yellow fever booster vaccination. All receptors derive from a man younger than 30 who received the YFV17D yellow fever vaccine.

Only a few counts were recorded for this clonotype. The gene calls are TRBV4-1 and TRBJ2-7; D possibly corresponds to TRBD1 (6 bases). There are 15 residues in the CDR3. V lost 3 bases, J lost 2 bases, and 14 bases lay in between. Germline loops: CDR1 MGHRA, CDR2 YSYEKL. Here the CDR3 DNA reads TGCGCCAGCAGCCAGGTTTACAGGGTCCCCTACGAGCAGTACTTC. Protein product: CASSQVYRVPYEQYF.

This clonotype was counted between two and nine times. V usage is TRBV6-5 and J usage is TRBJ2-7, with no clear D. This CDR3 is 14 amino acids long. Looked up from germline, CDR1 is MNHEY and CDR2 is SVGAGI. V shed 0 bases and J shed 7 bases, with 13 bases lying between them. The chain's CDR3 is CASSYSKGSREQYF. In nucleotides, the CDR3 is TGTGCCAGCAGTTACTCGAAAGGCTCGCGGGAGCAGTACTTC.

This clonotype has more than one count but fewer than ten. This sequence joins TRBV20-1 and TRBJ2-2; D not certain. V dropped 3 bases and J dropped 0 bases, with 11 bases sitting between them. Germline V gene sequence: CDR1 DFQATT, CDR2 SNEGSKA (reference sequence). The length of the CDR3 is 15 residues. The CDR3 is CSARLKETNTGELFF. In nucleotides, the CDR3 is TGCAGTGCTAGGTTAAAAGAAACGAACACCGGGGAGCTGTTTTTT.

The chain joins TRBV6-1 to TRBJ2-7; D unclear. This CDR3 comprises 15 residues. Trimming took 8 bases from V and 2 from J, leaving 19 bases between them. Germline CDR1 reads MNHNS; CDR2 reads SASEGT. The CDR3 DNA sequence: TGTGCCAGCCCCAAAGAGACCGGCGTTACCTACGAGCAGTACTTC. This gives the protein CASPKETGVTYEQYF.

This clonotype was detected a few times. This chain joins TRBV4-1 and TRBJ2-5, with D unclear. The V end was cut by 1 base, the J end by 4 bases, with 7 bases between. CDR1 is MGHRA and CDR2 is YSYEKL in the germline V gene. The CDR3 sequence is 13 residues long. The CDR3 protein is CASSQVGGETQYF. The CDR3 region has the DNA TGCGCCAGCAGCCAAGTCGGTGGAGAGACCCAGTACTTC.

This clonotype occurred many times. V and J are TRBV27 and TRBJ2-5; D unclear. Germline loops: CDR1 MNHEY, CDR2 SMNVEV (reference sequence). There are 18 residues in the CDR3. Trimming shortened V by 1 base and J by 0 bases, and 18 bases separated the two germline ends. The CDR3 DNA follows: TGTGCCAGCAGTTTATTCCGGCCCCCGGCTCTGTACCAAGAGACCCAGTACTTC. Residues: CASSLFRPPALYQETQYF.

This clonotype was seen only a few times. This chain joins TRBV11-1 and TRBJ2-7; 7 bases map to TRBD1. V trimming: 1 base; J trimming: 2 bases; junction bases outside the gene matches: 2. The germline CDR1 and CDR2 sequences are SGHAT and FQDESV (reference sequence). The CDR3 consists of 14 residues. This CDR3 is CASSLVGTAYEQYF. The CDR3 bases are TGTGCCAGCAGCTTAGTGGGGACAGCCTACGAGCAGTACTTC.

This clonotype showed up many times. This chain joins TRBV27 and TRBJ2-1, with TRBD1 identical over 7 bases. Trimming at V came to 5 bases and at J to 9 bases, leaving 4 bases not matched to a gene. The germline CDR1 and CDR2 sequences are MNHEY and SMNVEV (reference sequence). CDR3 length: 12 residues. This CDR3 reads CASSDDRVEQFF. The CDR3 nucleotides read TGTGCCAGCAGTGACGACAGGGTTGAGCAGTTCTTC.

This clonotype was seen a handful of times. J is TRBJ1-5 and V is TRBV4-3; weak D call: TRBD1 (5 bases). The CDR3 is 18 residues long. The V end lost 1 base, the J end lost 0 bases, and 16 bases lay between the germline ends. Germline CDR1 is LGHNA and CDR2 is YSLEER. The CDR3: CASSQAPIQENSNQPQHF. In nucleotides, the CDR3 is TGCGCCAGCAGCCAAGCGCCTATACAGGAGAATAGCAATCAGCCCCAGCATTTT.

Only a few counts were recorded for this clonotype. The chain combines TRBV6-5 with TRBJ1-1, with 10 bases matching TRBD1. V lost 11 bases and J lost 4; bases outside the gene matches: 7. The CDR3 is 13 residues long. In germline, CDR1 is MNHEY, CDR2 SVGAGI. The CDR3 DNA is TGTGCCGTCACCGGGACAGGGGCCACTGAAGCTTTCTTT. It is translated as CAVTGTGATEAFF.

This chain uses TRBV11-2 with TRBJ2-3; D is unresolved. Germline V gives CDR1 SGHAT, CDR2 FQNNGV. The CDR3 loop spans 15 amino acids. Trimming pared 0 bases from V and 8 bases from J, leaving 15 bases between. The DNA of the CDR3 is TGTGCCAGCAGCTTAGAAGCTCCTAGATCCGGTACGCAGTATTTT. Translating it yields CASSLEAPRSGTQYF.

This clonotype was observed a few times. V gene TRBV12-5 combines with J gene TRBJ2-3, with 11 bases aligning to TRBD1. There are 16 residues in the CDR3. The germline V gene has CDR1 LGHNT and CDR2 FRNRAP. Trimming cost V 1 base and J 5 bases; bases outside gene matches: 5. The CDR3 region is CASGLGTGGAIDTQYF. CDR3 bases: TGTGCTAGTGGTTTGGGGACAGGGGGCGCGATAGATACGCAGTATTTT.

This sequence joins TRBV12-3 or TRBV12-4 and TRBJ2-3; 10 bases are shared with TRBD1. Trimming at V came to 5 bases and at J to 2 bases, leaving 7 bases not matched to a gene. This CDR3 region has 16 residues. Here the CDR3 DNA reads TGTGCCAGCAGTCCCTATGGACAGGGGGACACAGATACGCAGTATTTT. This codes for CASSPYGQGDTDTQYF.

This clonotype was found a few times. The chain uses TRBV4-1 and TRBJ1-4; 7 bases are a match to TRBD1. The V and J ends lost 1 base and 7 bases, in that order; junction bases with no gene match: 9. CDR3 length: 16 residues. The germline CDR1 and CDR2 sequences are MGHRA and YSYEKL. The CDR3 region has the DNA TGCGCCAGCAGCCAAGGGTTGACAGGGCTGGGTGAAAAACTGTTTTTT. It specifies CASSQGLTGLGEKLFF.

This clonotype was counted a few times. This chain uses TRBV19 with TRBJ1-1; D is ambiguous. Germline values: CDR1 LNHDA, CDR2 SQIVND (reference sequence). The V gene lost 5 bases and the J gene lost 0 bases, with 10 bases spanning the gap. CDR3 length: 14 amino acids. The CDR3, as DNA: TGTGCCAGTAGTTGGGTCAGTATGAACACTGAAGCTTTCTTT. Amino acid sequence: CASSWVSMNTEAFF.

This clonotype turned up a few times. This chain joins TRBV7-9 and TRBJ2-4; no reliable D call. V was cut by 4 bases and J by 1 base, with 8 bases left in between. The CDR3 is 14 amino acids. The V gene's germline CDR1 is SEHNR and CDR2 FQNEAQ (reference sequence). The CDR3 loop is CASSSGGAKNIQYF. The CDR3 DNA reads TGTGCCAGCAGCTCCGGTGGTGCCAAAAACATTCAGTACTTC.

The chain employs TRBV5-1 and TRBJ1-2, with D tentatively TRBD1 (6 bases). CDR1 and CDR2 from the germline V gene are SGHRS and YFSETQ. The CDR3 spans 15 residues. V gave up 0 bases and J gave up 3 bases, with 12 bases separating them. The CDR3 DNA reads TGCGCCAGCAGCTTGGTGACAGGAATAGACTATGGCTACACCTTC. This translates into CASSLVTGIDYGYTF.

This clonotype has just a few counts. The V call is TRBV20-1, the J call TRBJ1-2; D is undetermined. V was trimmed by 7 bases and J by 1 base, leaving 19 bases between them. Germline loops: CDR1 DFQATT, CDR2 SNEGSKA (reference sequence). The CDR3 loop spans 15 amino acids. In DNA form, the CDR3 reads TGCAGTGTTGCTCGGGCAGACATTCTTAACTATGGCTACACCTTC. Amino acids: CSVARADILNYGYTF.

The CDR3 region is CASSLAGGVDEQYF. In nucleotides, the CDR3 is TGTGCCAGCAGCTTAGCGGGGGGAGTCGACGAGCAGTACTTC. J is TRBJ2-7 and V is TRBV7-6, with a weak D call TRBD2 (6 bases). Germline lookup yields CDR1 SGHVS and CDR2 FNYEAQ. Trimming cost V 0 bases and J 5 bases, with 11 bases left between them. The CDR3 sequence is 14 residues long.

As regards this clonotype: Germline and junction disagree at one end, which may indicate a read error. This rearrangement joins TRBV6-2 or TRBV6-3 to TRBJ1-1; possibly TRBD1 for D (5 bases). The germline V gene has CDR1 MNHEY and CDR2 SVGEGT. The length of the CDR3 is 14 residues. CDR3 sequence (DNA): TGTGCCAGCAGTTACGGGGACGGTCGGGCCGAGTCCTCCTTT. Its translation is CASSYGDGRAESSF.

There are a few counts of this clonotype. The gene calls are TRBV11-2 and TRBJ2-5; 13 bases are shared with TRBD2. V was clipped by 0 bases and J by 5 bases; unmatched bases: 9. The CDR3 has 18 residues. Looked up from germline, CDR1 is SGHAT and CDR2 is FQNNGV. CDR3: CASSLDAWTSGGEETQYF. The DNA of the CDR3 is TGTGCCAGCAGCTTAGACGCTTGGACTAGCGGGGGAGAGGAGACCCAGTACTTC.